The 10 T cell receptor beta chains in this list originate from one sample, sequenced in a study of monozygotic twins with inflammatory bowel disease. TCRdb reanalyzed the 5' RACE reads and collapses them to one entry per CDR3 protein, without DNA. Its table records approximately 100,000 distinct CDR3 sequences. Specimen: blood. Every receptor here comes from a human donor with ulcerative colitis or Crohn's disease, or a healthy co-twin of an affected twin (not recorded which).

This sequence joins TRBV7-9 and TRBJ2-5; the TCRdb call, TRBD2, lacks DNA for checking. The CDR3 runs to 13 residues. Germline values: CDR1 SEHNR, CDR2 FQNEAQ (reference sequence). The CDR3 loop reads CASSGGLVETQYF.

The rearrangement joins TRBV6-5 to TRBJ2-1. CDR1 and CDR2 (germline): MNHEY, SVGAGI. The length of the CDR3 is 15 residues. The CDR3 sequence: CASSSRNSFDNEQFF.

The chain links TRBV27 to TRBJ2-5. This CDR3 is built from 12 residues. The germline V gene encodes CDR1 MNHEY and CDR2 SMNVEV (reference sequence). This CDR3 is CASSRMGETQYF.

The V call is TRBV18, the J call TRBJ1-1. There are 12 residues in the CDR3. Germline CDR1 is KGHSH and CDR2 is LQKENI. This CDR3 is CASSQPDTEAFF. The full variable domain, completed using reference TRBV18 and TRBJ1-1, is NAGVMQNPRHLVRRRGQEARLRCSPMKGHSHVYWYRQLPEEGLKFMVYLQKENIIDESGMPKERFSAEFPKEGPSILRIQQVVRGDSAAYFCASSQPDTEAFFGQGTRLTVV.

The chain couples TRBV12-3 or TRBV12-4 to TRBJ2-1. CDR3 length equals 13 residues. CDR3: CASSPQRRNEQFF.

This chain's CDR3 is CACSSKEGVEGTDTQYF. The V gene is TRBV7-9, the J gene TRBJ2-3; TCRdb's D gene call, TRBD1, goes unchecked for lack of DNA. The CDR3 contains 17 residues. Germline assignment: CDR1 SEHNR and CDR2 FQNEAQ (reference sequence).

V is TRBV20-1 and J is TRBJ2-1. Germline lookup yields CDR1 DFQATT and CDR2 SNEGSKA (reference sequence). This CDR3 contains 14 residues. The CDR3 loop reads CSASWGLRGNEQFF.

V is TRBV6-5 and J is TRBJ1-2; the TRBD1 assignment by TCRdb is unverifiable without DNA. This CDR3 region has 15 residues. Germline V gene sequence: CDR1 MNHEY, CDR2 SVGAGI. The CDR3 protein is CASSYSEGAGRGYTF.

J is TRBJ2-7 and V is TRBV28; TCRdb's D call, TRBD1, is unchecked because there is no DNA. Germline V gene sequence: CDR1 MDHEN, CDR2 SYDVKM. This CDR3 spans 16 amino acids. CDR3 protein: CASSLYQRDRAYEQYF. The variable domain in full, with the rest retrieved from reference TRBV28 and TRBJ2-7, is DVKVTQSSRYLVKRTGEKVFLECVQDMDHENMFWYRQDPGLGLRLIYFSYDVKMKEKGDIPEGYSVSREKKERFSLILESASTNQTSMYLCASSLYQRDRAYEQYFGPGTRLTVT.

J is TRBJ1-1 and V is TRBV5-1; TCRdb's D call, TRBD1, is unchecked because there is no DNA. CDR1 is SGHRS, CDR2 YFSETQ, per germline. CDR3 size: 12 residues. CDR3 sequence reads: CASIGGNTEAFF.